This T cell receptor (beta chain) came from a study of control samples from healthy donors and cancer patients. Repertoires were generated with immunoSEQ multiplex PCR, while TCRdb's copy carries only in-frame clones and drops some. The profile covers some 71,000 clones, with over 75% appearing a single time and under 2.5% taken by the ten largest. Per the germline V gene, CDR1 is SGHVS and CDR2 is FQNEAQ. The CDR3 is 12 amino acids. Comments on this clone: One end of the junction fails to match germline, which may point to a read error.

The sequenced sample was PBMCs. The V gene is TRBV7-8, the J gene TRBJ1-2; 8 bases align to TRBD1. This TCR was recovered from a woman between 50 and 59 years old with head and neck cancer. CDR3 in amino acids: CASSPGQGKIGF. The CDR3 coding sequence is TGTGCCAGCAGCCCAGGACAGGGAAAAATCGGCTTC.